Following are 3 T cell receptor beta chains from one sample sequenced in a study of CD8 T cells in ankylosing spondylitis. TCRdb re-analysed the 5' RACE reads in MiXCR, keeping a single row per CDR3 protein. The sample consists of about 300,000 distinct CDR3 sequences, about 9.9% of them appearing once. Sequenced: blood, either unsorted or a sorted T cell fraction (not recorded which). Receptors were obtained from a female donor with ankylosing spondylitis or in good health (not recorded which).

This clonotype was found a few times. The chain couples TRBV18 to TRBJ2-1; D is possibly TRBD1 or TRBD2 (6 bases each). The V and J ends lost 6 bases and 9 bases respectively, with 18 bases between them. Germline values: CDR1 KGHSH, CDR2 LQKENI. The CDR3 extends over 14 amino acids. CDR3 in DNA: TGTGCCAGCTCTTTCAAAGGGGGGCAAGTTGAGCAGTTCTTC. Translating it yields CASSFKGGQVEQFF.

This clonotype was seen only a few times. This chain links TRBV29-1 with TRBJ2-5, with D unclear. Looked up from germline, CDR1 is SQVTM and CDR2 is ANQGSEA. The CDR3 runs 11 residues. Trimming removed 7 bases from V and 5 bases from J, with 11 bases in between. CDR3 coding DNA: TGCAGCGGTGGACCCGTGGAGACCCAGTACTTC. As protein: CSGGPVETQYF.

The chain is built from TRBV19 and TRBJ2-6; D gene uncertain. There are 16 residues in the CDR3. V dropped 3 bases and J dropped 0 bases, with 9 bases sitting between them. Germline loops: CDR1 LNHDA, CDR2 SQIVND (reference sequence). CDR3 residues: CASSIWLSSGANVLTF. In DNA, the CDR3 is TGTGCCAGTAGTATCTGGTTAAGCTCTGGGGCCAACGTCCTGACTTTC.